These 23 T cell receptor beta chains were all obtained from the same sample, sequenced in a study of T cells in Graves' hyperthyroidism and ophthalmopathy. Researchers took RNA transcripts and amplified the TCR beta CDR3 regions from them. When the TCR CDR3 underwent first-round RT-PCR, the HTBI primer set was used. TCRdb passed the multiplex PCR reads through MiXCR, listing each CDR3 protein once. The sample carries over 650,000 distinct CDR3 sequences, approximately 42% recorded once. The sequenced sample was peripheral blood or thyroid tissue (not recorded which). The origin of the receptors is an adult man with Graves' disease, either hyperthyroidism or ophthalmopathy (not recorded which).

A single count supports this clonotype. This chain uses TRBV15 with TRBJ1-3, with a possible D match to TRBD1 (5 bases). This CDR3 comprises 17 residues. The V and J ends lost 0 bases and 0 bases respectively, with 12 bases between them. Germline V gene sequence: CDR1 LNHNV, CDR2 YYDKDF (reference sequence). The CDR3 region has the DNA TGTGCCACCAGCAGAGATGACCGGGGGAACTCTGGAAACACCATATATTTT. It is translated as CATSRDDRGNSGNTIYF.

V is TRBV7-9 and J is TRBJ2-3, with 7 bases aligning to TRBD1. CDR1 SEHNR and CDR2 FQNEAQ come from the germline V gene (reference sequence). The V and J ends lost 5 bases and 5 bases, in that order; junction bases with no gene match: 4. There are 13 residues in the CDR3. The chain's CDR3 is CASSADREDTQYF. CDR3 nucleotides: TGTGCCAGCAGCGCCGACAGGGAAGATACGCAGTATTTT.

This chain connects TRBV6-1 to TRBJ1-2; no definite D call. Germline CDR1 MNHNS, CDR2 SASEGT. The germline V and J ends were trimmed by 7 bases and 0 bases, with 12 bases remaining between them. The CDR3 has 14 residues. The CDR3 loop is CASKVTLANYGYTF. The CDR3 DNA sequence: TGTGCCAGCAAGGTGACTTTAGCTAACTATGGCTACACCTTC.

The sample holds a few counts of this clonotype. The chain carries TRBV9 and TRBJ1-1, with 9 nucleotides matching TRBD1. This CDR3 has 14 amino acids. Germline trimming cut 6 bases from V and 8 bases from J; bases unmatched to any gene: 11. Per germline, CDR1 SGDLS and CDR2 YYNGEE. The CDR3 DNA is TGTGCCAGCAAGGCACCACAGGGGGCTACCGAAGCTTTCTTT. The encoded protein is CASKAPQGATEAFF. The full variable domain, completed using reference TRBV9 and TRBJ1-1, is DSGVTQTPKHLITATGQRVTLRCSPRSGDLSVYWYQQSLDQGLQFLIQYYNGEERAKGNILERFSAQQFPDLHSELNLSSLELGDSALYFCASKAPQGATEAFFGQGTRLTVV.

This clonotype has just a few counts. The CDR3 sequence: CSTAQGSGYTF. The CDR3 DNA sequence: TGCAGCACGGCACAGGGTAGTGGCTACACCTTC. The chain recombines TRBV29-1 with TRBJ1-2; TRBD1 is a possible D gene (6 bases). Germline CDR1 reads SQVTM; CDR2 reads ANQGSEA. The V end was cut by 8 bases, the J end by 7 bases, with 14 bases between. The CDR3 spans 11 residues.

V is TRBV11-2 and J is TRBJ2-5, with a possible D match to TRBD2 (5 bases). The CDR3 is made up of 14 amino acids. The V end lost 5 bases, the J end lost 5 bases, and 15 bases lay between the germline ends. Germline V lookup: CDR1 SGHAT, CDR2 FQNNGV. CDR3 residues: CASSLVGVEETQYF. CDR3 nucleotide sequence: TGTGCCAGCAGCCTAGTGGGAGTCGAGGAGACCCAGTACTTC.

The genes are TRBV7-2 and TRBJ1-4; tentative D call: TRBD1 (5 bases). CDR1 SGHTA and CDR2 FQGNSA come from the germline V gene. The CDR3 is made up of 16 amino acids. V lost 6 bases and J 0 bases, leaving 14 bases between the germline ends. The CDR3 DNA reads TGTGCCAGCAGTCCCGGGGGAGTTGCAACTAATGAAAAACTGTTTTTT. Protein product: CASSPGGVATNEKLFF.

The chain joins TRBV10-3 to TRBJ2-7; TRBD2 agrees at 14 bases. CDR3 length equals 15 residues. J gave up 6 bases and V 2 bases, and 3 bases lay outside the gene matches. Germline CDR1 ENHRY, CDR2 SYGVKD. CDR3 nucleotide sequence: TGTGCCATCAGTGAGGGGACTAGCGGGGGAGGCGAGCAGTACTTC. It encodes CAISEGTSGGGEQYF.

The V gene is TRBV2, the J gene TRBJ2-3; D might be TRBD1 or TRBD2, each matching 6 bases. The CDR3 extends over 13 amino acids. Germline V gene data show CDR1 as SNHLY and CDR2 as FYNNEI. Trimming stripped 8 bases from V and 4 bases from J, with 13 bases between. CDR3 nucleotide sequence: TGTGCCAGCTCGGAGGGGGAGGCAGATACGCAGTATTTT. It yields the protein CASSEGEADTQYF.

This clonotype showed up many times. This chain links TRBV6-1 with TRBJ2-7; no reliable D call. Between the trimmed V and J ends, which lost 8 bases and 3 bases, there was a span of 14 bases. The CDR3 loop spans 13 amino acids. Germline CDR1 is MNHNS and CDR2 is SASEGT. The DNA of the CDR3 is TGTGCCAGCGGTAAGAACCGAATCTACGAGCAGTACTTC. As protein: CASGKNRIYEQYF.

This clonotype appeared once. One end of the junction fails to match germline, which may point to a read error. The rearrangement uses TRBV10-3 and TRBJ1-5; no clear D. The CDR3 loop spans 14 amino acids. Per germline, CDR1 ENHRY and CDR2 SYGVKD. CDR3 sequence reads: CASSEYDGNQPQHF. The CDR3 DNA sequence: TGTGCCAGCAGTGAGTACGACGGGAATCAGCCCCAGCATTTT.

This chain links TRBV29-1 with TRBJ1-5; D call uncertain. Trimming took 5 bases from V and 14 from J, leaving 19 bases between them. The CDR3 contains 12 residues. Germline CDR1 reads SQVTM; CDR2 reads ANQGSEA. The CDR3 loop is CSVRSGEGYEHF. The CDR3 coding sequence is TGCAGCGTTAGATCTGGTGAAGGCTACGAGCATTTT.

A note on this clonotype: The CDR3 carries no conserved terminal phenylalanine or tryptophan, so it likely arises from a read error. V and J are TRBV12-3 or TRBV12-4 and TRBJ1-4; D is perhaps TRBD1 (5 bases). Trimming took off 3 bases at V and 8 bases at J, with 13 bases between the two ends. There are 14 residues in the CDR3. The CDR3 DNA reads as TGTGCCAGCAGTTTTTGGGGAGAGGGGGAAAAACTGTTTTGT. Translating gives CASSFWGEGEKLFC.

This clonotype has just one count. Since a much larger clone is just one base distant, this may be a read error. This chain uses TRBV10-3 with TRBJ1-5; D gene unclear. The CDR3 has 15 residues. The V gene's germline CDR1 is ENHRY and CDR2 SYGVKD. CDR3 residues: CASSESLYSNQPQHF. DNA for the CDR3: TGTGCCAGCAGTGAGTCCCTATATAGCAATCAGCCCCAGCATTTT.

This clonotype was counted between two and nine times. Given a much more abundant clone one base away, this may be a read error. The chain uses TRBV10-3 and TRBJ1-6, with D possibly matching TRBD1 (5 bases). The CDR3 has 14 amino acids. Germline CDR1 reads ENHRY; CDR2 reads SYGVKD. The CDR3 DNA sequence: TGTGCCAGCAGTGAGGGACCGCCTAATTCACCCCTCCACTTT. Encoded protein: CASSEGPPNSPLHF.

In its sample, this clonotype was seen a few times. The CDR3 DNA sequence: TGTGCCAGCAGCTCGGGAACAGGGGGCTTTGGCTACACCTTC. It encodes CASSSGTGGFGYTF. The chain couples TRBV7-6 to TRBJ1-2; TRBD1 matches 9 bases. CDR1 SGHVS and CDR2 FNYEAQ come from the germline V gene. CDR3 length equals 14 residues. V was pared by 4 bases and J by 7 bases, with 7 bases of the junction left unmatched.

The table lists this clonotype with many counts. This chain uses TRBV5-1 with TRBJ1-5; D unclear. This CDR3 comprises 15 residues. Trimming shortened V by 0 bases and J by 3 bases, and 10 bases separated the two germline ends. The germline V gene has CDR1 SGHRS and CDR2 YFSETQ. The CDR3 is CASSLAGNNNQPQHF. As DNA, the CDR3 is TGCGCCAGCAGCTTGGCCGGGAATAACAATCAGCCCCAGCATTTT.

This chain uses TRBV25-1 with TRBJ1-6, with D possibly TRBD1 on 5 matching bases. CDR1 and CDR2 from the germline V gene are MGHDK and SYGVNS. Between the trimmed V and J ends, which lost 9 bases and 6 bases, there was a span of 24 bases. The CDR3 runs 17 residues. DNA for the CDR3: TGTGCCAGTGAAAGCCGGGGAGGGGATTTATCTAATTCACCCCTCCACTTT. This encodes CASESRGGDLSNSPLHF.

The chain joins TRBV12-3 or TRBV12-4 to TRBJ1-2; no definite D call. This CDR3 region has 15 residues. V was pared by 5 bases and J by 1 base, with 14 bases between. CDR3 in amino acids: CASSPTRTLNYGYTF. The CDR3 bases are TGTGCCAGCAGTCCGACCCGTACTCTTAACTATGGCTACACCTTC.

The gene calls are TRBV7-9 and TRBJ1-1; perhaps TRBD1 as D (5 bases). This CDR3 spans 16 amino acids. Trimming left V 4 bases short and J 3 bases short, with 18 bases between. Germline V gene lookup returns CDR1 SEHNR and CDR2 FQNEAQ (reference sequence). CDR3 nucleotide sequence: TGTGCCAGCAGCTATTCTCCGGGGGATGGGGACACTGAAGCTTTCTTT. It encodes CASSYSPGDGDTEAFF.

This clonotype was seen only a few times. J is TRBJ1-2 and V is TRBV9, with 7 bases lining up with TRBD1. In germline, CDR1 is SGDLS, CDR2 YYNGEE. This CDR3 has 15 amino acids. V lost 4 bases, J lost 7 bases, and 13 bases stayed unmatched. The CDR3 loop is CASSSFTRDSRGYTF. CDR3 DNA sequence: TGTGCCAGCAGCTCCTTTACCCGGGACAGCCGTGGCTACACCTTC.

This clonotype was recorded at least ten times. The V and J genes are TRBV29-1 and TRBJ1-1, with a tentative D call TRBD1 (5 bases). The ends were cut back, 4 bases at V and 3 bases at J, with 12 bases in the middle. The CDR3 sequence is 13 residues long. The V gene's germline CDR1 is SQVTM and CDR2 ANQGSEA. The CDR3 region is CSVVGGGDTEAFF. In DNA, the CDR3 is TGCAGCGTTGTTGGGGGGGGGGACACTGAAGCTTTCTTT.

The gene calls are TRBV6-6 and TRBJ1-2; TRBD1 is a possible D gene (6 bases). Germline CDR1 is MNHNY and CDR2 is SVGAGI (reference sequence). The CDR3 totals 13 residues. V was trimmed by 5 bases and J by 7 bases, leaving 14 bases between them. The DNA of the CDR3 is TGTGCCAGCAGTGAAGCACCAGGGGTTGGCTACACCTTC. Encoded protein: CASSEAPGVGYTF.